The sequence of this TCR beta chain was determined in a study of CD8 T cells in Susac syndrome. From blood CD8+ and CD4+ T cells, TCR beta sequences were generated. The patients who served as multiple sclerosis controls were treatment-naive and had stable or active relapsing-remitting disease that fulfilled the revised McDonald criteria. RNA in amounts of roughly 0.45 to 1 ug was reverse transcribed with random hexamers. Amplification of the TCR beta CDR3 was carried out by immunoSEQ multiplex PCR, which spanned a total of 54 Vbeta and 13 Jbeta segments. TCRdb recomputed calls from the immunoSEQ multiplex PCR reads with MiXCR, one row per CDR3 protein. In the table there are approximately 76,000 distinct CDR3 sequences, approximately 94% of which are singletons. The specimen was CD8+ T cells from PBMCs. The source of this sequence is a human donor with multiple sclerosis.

In DNA form, the CDR3 reads TGTGCCAGCAGCTCTCCCGATTCTACTAGCGGCGAAGACAATGAGCAGTTCTTC. It encodes CASSSPDSTSGEDNEQFF. V usage is TRBV28 and J usage is TRBJ2-1; 8 bases line up with TRBD2. The CDR3 is made up of 18 amino acids. Germline loops: CDR1 MDHEN, CDR2 SYDVKM. Trimming removed 6 bases from V and 5 bases from J; junction bases left unmatched: 18.